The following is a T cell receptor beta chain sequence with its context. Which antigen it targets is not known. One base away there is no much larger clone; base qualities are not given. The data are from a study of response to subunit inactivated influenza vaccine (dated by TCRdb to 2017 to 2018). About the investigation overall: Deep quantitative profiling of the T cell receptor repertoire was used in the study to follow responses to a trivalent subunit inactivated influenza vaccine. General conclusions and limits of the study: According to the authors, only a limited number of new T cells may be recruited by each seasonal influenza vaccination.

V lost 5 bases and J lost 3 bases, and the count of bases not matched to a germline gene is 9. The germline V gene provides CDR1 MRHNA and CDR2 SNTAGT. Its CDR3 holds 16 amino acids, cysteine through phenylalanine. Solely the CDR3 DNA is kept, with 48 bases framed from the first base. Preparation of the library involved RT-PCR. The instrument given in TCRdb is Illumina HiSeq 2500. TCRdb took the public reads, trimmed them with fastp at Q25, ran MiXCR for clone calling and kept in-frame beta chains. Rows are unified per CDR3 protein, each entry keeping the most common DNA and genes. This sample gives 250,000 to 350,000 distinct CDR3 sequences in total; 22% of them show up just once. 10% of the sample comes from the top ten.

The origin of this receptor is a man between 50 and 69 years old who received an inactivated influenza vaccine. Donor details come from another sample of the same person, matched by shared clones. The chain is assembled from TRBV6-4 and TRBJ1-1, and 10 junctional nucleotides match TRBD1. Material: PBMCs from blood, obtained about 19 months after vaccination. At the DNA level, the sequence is TGTGCCAGCAGTCCCGGGACAGGGGCCTTTGACACTGAAGCTTTCTTT. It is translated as CASSPGTGAFDTEAFF.